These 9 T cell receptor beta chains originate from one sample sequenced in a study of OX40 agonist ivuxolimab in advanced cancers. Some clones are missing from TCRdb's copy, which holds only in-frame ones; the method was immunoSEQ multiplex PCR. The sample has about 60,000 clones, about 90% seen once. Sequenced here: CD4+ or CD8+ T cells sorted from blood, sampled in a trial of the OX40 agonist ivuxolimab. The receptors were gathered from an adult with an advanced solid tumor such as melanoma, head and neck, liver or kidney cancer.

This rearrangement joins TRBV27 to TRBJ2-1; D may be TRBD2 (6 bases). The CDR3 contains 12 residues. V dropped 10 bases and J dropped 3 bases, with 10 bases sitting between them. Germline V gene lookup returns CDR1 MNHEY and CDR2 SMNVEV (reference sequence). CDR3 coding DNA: TGTGCCATCGGGACTGGCTACAATGAGCAGTTCTTC. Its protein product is CAIGTGYNEQFF.

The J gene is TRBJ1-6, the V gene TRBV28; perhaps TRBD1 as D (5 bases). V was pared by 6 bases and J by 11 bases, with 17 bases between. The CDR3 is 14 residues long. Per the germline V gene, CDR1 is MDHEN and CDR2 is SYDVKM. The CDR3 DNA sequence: TGTGCCAGCAGCCTAGGTGGTAGGGGACCACCCCTCCACTTT. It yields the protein CASSLGGRGPPLHF.

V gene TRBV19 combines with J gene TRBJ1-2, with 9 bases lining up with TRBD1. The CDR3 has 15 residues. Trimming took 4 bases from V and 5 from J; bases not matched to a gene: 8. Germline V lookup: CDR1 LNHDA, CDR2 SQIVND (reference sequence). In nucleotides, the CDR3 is TGTGCCAGTAGTACCTGGACAGGGGATACGTATGGCTACACCTTC. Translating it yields CASSTWTGDTYGYTF.

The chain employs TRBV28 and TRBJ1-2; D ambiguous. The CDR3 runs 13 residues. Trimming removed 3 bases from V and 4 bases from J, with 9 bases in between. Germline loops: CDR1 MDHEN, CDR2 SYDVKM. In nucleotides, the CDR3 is TGTGCCAGCAGTTTCGACATAACCTATGGCTACACCTTC. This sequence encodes CASSFDITYGYTF.

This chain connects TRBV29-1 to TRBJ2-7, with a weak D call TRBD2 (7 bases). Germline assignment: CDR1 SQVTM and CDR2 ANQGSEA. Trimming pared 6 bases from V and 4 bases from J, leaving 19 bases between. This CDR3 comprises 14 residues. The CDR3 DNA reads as TGCAGCGTGGGGGGGACACCCCTAGGGTACGAGCAGTACTTC. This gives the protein CSVGGTPLGYEQYF.

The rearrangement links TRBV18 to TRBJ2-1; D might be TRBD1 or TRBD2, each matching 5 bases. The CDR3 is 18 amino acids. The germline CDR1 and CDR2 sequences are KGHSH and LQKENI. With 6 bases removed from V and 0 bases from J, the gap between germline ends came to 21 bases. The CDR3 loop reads CASSQTFRDAGSYNEQFF. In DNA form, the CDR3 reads TGTGCCAGCTCCCAGACCTTCCGGGACGCCGGCTCCTACAATGAGCAGTTCTTC. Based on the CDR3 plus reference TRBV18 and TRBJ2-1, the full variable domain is NAGVMQNPRHLVRRRGQEARLRCSPMKGHSHVYWYRQLPEEGLKFMVYLQKENIIDESGMPKERFSAEFPKEGPSILRIQQVVRGDSAAYFCASSQTFRDAGSYNEQFFGPGTRLTVL.

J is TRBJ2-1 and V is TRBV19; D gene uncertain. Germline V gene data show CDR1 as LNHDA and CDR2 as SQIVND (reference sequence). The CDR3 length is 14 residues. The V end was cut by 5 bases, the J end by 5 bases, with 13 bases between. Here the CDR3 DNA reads TGTGCCAGTAGTTTGCTAGGCGTCAACAATGAGCAGTTCTTC. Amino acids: CASSLLGVNNEQFF.

CDR3 loop: CASGGDVVEQYF. As DNA, the CDR3 is TGTGCCAGCGGCGGAGACGTAGTCGAGCAGTACTTC. J is TRBJ2-7 and V is TRBV28, with D uncertain. Trimming cost V 8 bases and J 6 bases, with 14 bases left between them. Looked up from germline, CDR1 is MDHEN and CDR2 is SYDVKM. The length of the CDR3 is 12 residues.

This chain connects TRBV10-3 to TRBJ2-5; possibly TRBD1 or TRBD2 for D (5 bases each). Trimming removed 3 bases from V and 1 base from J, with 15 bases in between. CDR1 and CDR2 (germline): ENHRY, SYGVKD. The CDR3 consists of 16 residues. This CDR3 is CAISDRDVSPQETQYF. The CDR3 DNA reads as TGTGCCATCAGTGACAGGGACGTTTCCCCCCAAGAGACCCAGTACTTC.